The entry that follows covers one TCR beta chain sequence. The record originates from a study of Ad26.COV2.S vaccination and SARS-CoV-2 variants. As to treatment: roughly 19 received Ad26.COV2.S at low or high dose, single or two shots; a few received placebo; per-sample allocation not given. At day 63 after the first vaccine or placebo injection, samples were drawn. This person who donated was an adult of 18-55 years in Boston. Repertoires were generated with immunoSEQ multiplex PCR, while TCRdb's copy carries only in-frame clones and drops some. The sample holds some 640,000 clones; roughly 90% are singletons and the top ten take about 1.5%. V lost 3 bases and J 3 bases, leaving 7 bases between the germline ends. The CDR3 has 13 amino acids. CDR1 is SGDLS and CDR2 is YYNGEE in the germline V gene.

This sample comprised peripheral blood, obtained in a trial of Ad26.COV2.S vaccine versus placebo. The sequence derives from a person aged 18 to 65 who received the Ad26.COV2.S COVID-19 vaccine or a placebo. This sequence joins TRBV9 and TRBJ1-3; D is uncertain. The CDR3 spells CASSGESGNTIYF. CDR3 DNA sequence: TGTGCCAGCAGCGGAGAGAGTGGAAACACCATATATTTT.